This T cell receptor (beta chain) derives from a study of glioma-infiltrating T cells. Study outcomes and limitations: Non-neoplastic patients had below-expected tissue-blood divergence, while all gliomas exceeded expectation. CDR3 overlap between tissue and blood was very small.

Using RNA template, CDR3s of TCR alpha and beta were amplified with iRepertoire arm-PCR. Input was roughly 100-450 ng of tissue mRNA or PBMC total RNA. TCRdb re-derived calls from the multiplex PCR reads in MiXCR, one entry per CDR3 protein. Of 85,000 to 110,000 distinct CDR3 sequences listed, about 30% are singletons. This CDR3 spans 13 amino acids. From germline, CDR1 is SNHLY and CDR2 FYNNEI. Trimming pared 6 bases from V and 2 bases from J, leaving 10 bases between. On this clonotype itself: Its antigen remains unidentified.

Sequencing was carried out using glioma tissue, nonneoplastic brain tissue, or PBMCs (not recorded which). This clonotype was obtained from a human donor with low-grade glioma or glioblastoma, undergoing nonglioma brain surgery, or in good health (not recorded which). J is TRBJ1-1 and V is TRBV2; D ambiguous. CDR3 nucleotides: TGTGCCAGCAGGAGGAGGTCCAACACTGAAGCTTTCTTT. Its protein product is CASRRRSNTEAFF. Drawing the rest from reference TRBV2 and TRBJ1-1, the complete variable domain is EPEVTQTPSHQVTQMGQEVILRCVPISNHLYFYWYRQILGQKVEFLVSFYNNEISEKSEIFDDQFSVERPDGSNFTLKIRSTKLEDSAMYFCASRRRSNTEAFFGQGTRLTVV.